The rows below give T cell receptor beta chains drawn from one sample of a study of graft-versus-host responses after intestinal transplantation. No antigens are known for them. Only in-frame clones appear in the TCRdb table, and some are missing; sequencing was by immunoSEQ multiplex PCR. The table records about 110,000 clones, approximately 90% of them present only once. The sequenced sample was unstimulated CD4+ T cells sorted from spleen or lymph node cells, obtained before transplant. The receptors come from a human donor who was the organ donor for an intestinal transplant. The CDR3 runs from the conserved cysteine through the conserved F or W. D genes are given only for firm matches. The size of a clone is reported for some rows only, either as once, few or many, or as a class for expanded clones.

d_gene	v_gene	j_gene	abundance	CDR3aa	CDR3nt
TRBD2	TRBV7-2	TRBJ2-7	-	CASSTQSGGPFYEQYF	TGTGCCAGCAGCACCCAGAGCGGGGGGCCCTTCTACGAGCAGTACTTC
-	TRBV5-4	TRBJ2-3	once	CASSPRLQPVTDTQYF	TGTGCCAGCAGCCCGAGACTCCAACCGGTCACAGATACGCAGTATTTT
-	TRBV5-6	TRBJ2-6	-	CASSLLVLSGANVLTF	TGTGCCAGCAGCTTGCTGGTGCTCTCTGGGGCCAACGTCCTGACTTTC
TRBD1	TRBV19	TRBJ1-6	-	CASSRYTGTGGNSPLHF	TGTGCCAGTAGTCGCTACACCGGGACAGGAGGTAATTCACCCCTCCACTTT
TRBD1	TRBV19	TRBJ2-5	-	CASSTGQVQETQYF	TGTGCCAGTAGTACCGGACAGGTTCAAGAGACCCAGTACTTC
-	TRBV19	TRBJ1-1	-	CASSIRAVNTEAFF	TGTGCCAGTAGTATACGAGCGGTGAACACTGAAGCTTTCTTT
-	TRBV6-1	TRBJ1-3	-	CASSRKSISGNTIYF	TGTGCCAGCAGCCGGAAGTCTATCTCTGGAAACACCATATATTTT
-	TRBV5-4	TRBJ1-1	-	CASSFETGNTEAFF	TGTGCCAGCAGCTTTGAAACAGGTAACACTGAAGCTTTCTTT
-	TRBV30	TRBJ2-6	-	CAWSVQGGPGANVLTF	TGTGCCTGGAGTGTACAAGGAGGACCTGGGGCCAACGTCCTGACTTTC
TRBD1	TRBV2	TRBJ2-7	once	CASRPPGTDAYEQYF	TGTGCCAGCAGACCTCCCGGGACAGATGCCTACGAGCAGTACTTC
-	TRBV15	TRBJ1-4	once	CATSRDQGSATNEKLFF	TGTGCCACCAGCAGAGACCAGGGGTCTGCAACTAATGAAAAACTGTTTTTT
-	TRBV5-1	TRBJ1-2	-	CASSPDRSYGYTF	TGCGCCAGCAGCCCCGACAGAAGCTATGGCTACACCTTC
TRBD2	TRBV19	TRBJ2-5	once	CASSVWEGEETQYF	TGTGCCAGTAGTGTTTGGGAGGGAGAAGAGACCCAGTACTTC
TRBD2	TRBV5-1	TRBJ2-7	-	CASSIGTSGGYEQYF	TGCGCCAGCAGCATAGGGACTAGCGGGGGCTACGAGCAGTACTTC
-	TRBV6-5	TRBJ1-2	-	CASGQQNYGYTF	TGTGCCAGCGGGCAGCAGAACTATGGCTACACCTTC
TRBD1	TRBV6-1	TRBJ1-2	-	CASRTGTGLGGYTF	TGTGCCAGCAGGACAGGGACAGGGTTGGGAGGCTACACCTTC
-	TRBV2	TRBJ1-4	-	CASSTDKAGEKLFF	TGTGCCAGCAGTACGGACAAGGCGGGTGAAAAACTGTTTTTT
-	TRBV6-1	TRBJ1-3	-	CASSAQGSTIYF	TGTGCCAGCAGTGCTCAGGGAAGCACCATATATTTT
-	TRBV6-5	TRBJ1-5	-	CASSEARETRQHF	TGTGCCAGCAGTGAAGCGCGAGAGACACGCCAGCATTTT
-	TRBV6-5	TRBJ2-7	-	CASRGLGESSYEQYF	TGTGCCAGCAGGGGACTGGGGGAAAGCTCCTACGAGCAGTACTTC
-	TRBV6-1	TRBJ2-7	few	CASSDRWSSYEQYF	TGTGCCAGCAGTGATCGATGGAGCTCCTACGAGCAGTACTTC
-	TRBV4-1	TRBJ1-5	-	CASSQESRDQPQHF	TGCGCCAGCAGCCAAGAAAGTCGCGATCAGCCCCAGCATTTT